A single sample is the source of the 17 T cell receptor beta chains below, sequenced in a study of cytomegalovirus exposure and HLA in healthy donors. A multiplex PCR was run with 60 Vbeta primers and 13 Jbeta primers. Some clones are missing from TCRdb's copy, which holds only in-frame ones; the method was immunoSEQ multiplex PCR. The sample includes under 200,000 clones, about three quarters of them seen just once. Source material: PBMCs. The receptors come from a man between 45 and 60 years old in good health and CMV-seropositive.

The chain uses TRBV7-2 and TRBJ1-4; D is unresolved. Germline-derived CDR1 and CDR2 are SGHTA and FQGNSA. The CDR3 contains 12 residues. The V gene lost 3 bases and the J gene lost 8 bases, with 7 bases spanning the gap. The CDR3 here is CASSFGKEKLFF. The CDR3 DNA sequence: TGTGCCAGCAGCTTCGGGAAAGAAAAACTGTTTTTT.

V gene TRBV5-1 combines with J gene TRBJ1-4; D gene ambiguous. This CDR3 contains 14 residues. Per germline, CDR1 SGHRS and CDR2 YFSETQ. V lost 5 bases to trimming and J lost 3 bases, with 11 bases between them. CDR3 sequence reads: CASRAGGSNEKLFF. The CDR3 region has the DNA TGCGCCAGCAGAGCTGGCGGTTCTAATGAAAAACTGTTTTTT. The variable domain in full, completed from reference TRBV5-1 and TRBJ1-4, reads KAGVTQTPRYLIKTRGQQVTLSCSPISGHRSVSWYQQTPGQGLQFLFEYFSETQRNKGNFPGRFSGRQFSNSRSEMNVSTLELGDSALYLCASRAGGSNEKLFFGSGTQLSVL.

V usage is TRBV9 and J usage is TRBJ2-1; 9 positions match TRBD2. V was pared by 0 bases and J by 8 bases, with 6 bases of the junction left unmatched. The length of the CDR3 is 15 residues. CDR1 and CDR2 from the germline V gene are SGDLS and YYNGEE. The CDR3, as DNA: TGTGCCAGCAGCGTAGAGGGCGGGGGGGCCTATGAGCAGTTCTTC. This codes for CASSVEGGGAYEQFF.

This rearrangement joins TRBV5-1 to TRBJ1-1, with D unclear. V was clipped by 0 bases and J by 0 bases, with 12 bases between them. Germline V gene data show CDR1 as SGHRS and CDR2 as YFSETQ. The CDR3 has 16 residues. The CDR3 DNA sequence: TGCGCCAGCAGCTTGGCACAGATAACCATGAACACTGAAGCTTTCTTT. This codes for CASSLAQITMNTEAFF.

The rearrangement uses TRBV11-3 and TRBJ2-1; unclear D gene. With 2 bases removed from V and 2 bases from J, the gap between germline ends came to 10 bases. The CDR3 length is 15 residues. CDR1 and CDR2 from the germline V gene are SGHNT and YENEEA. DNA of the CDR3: TGTGCCAGCAGCTTAAGTGCGGCCCCCTACAATGAGCAGTTCTTC. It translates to CASSLSAAPYNEQFF.

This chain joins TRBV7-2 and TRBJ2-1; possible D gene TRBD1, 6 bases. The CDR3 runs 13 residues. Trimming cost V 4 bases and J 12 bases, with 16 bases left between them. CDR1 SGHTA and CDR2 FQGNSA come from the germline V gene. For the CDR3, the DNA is TGTGCCAGCAGCTCCTTCACCGGACAGAGGCAGTTCTTC. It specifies CASSSFTGQRQFF.

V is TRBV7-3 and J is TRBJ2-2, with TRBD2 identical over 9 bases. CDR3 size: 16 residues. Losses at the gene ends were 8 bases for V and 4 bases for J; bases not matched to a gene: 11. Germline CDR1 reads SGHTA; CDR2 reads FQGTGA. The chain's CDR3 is CASRGIAGVTTGELFF. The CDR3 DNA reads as TGTGCCAGCCGGGGGATAGCGGGGGTGACCACCGGGGAGCTGTTTTTT.

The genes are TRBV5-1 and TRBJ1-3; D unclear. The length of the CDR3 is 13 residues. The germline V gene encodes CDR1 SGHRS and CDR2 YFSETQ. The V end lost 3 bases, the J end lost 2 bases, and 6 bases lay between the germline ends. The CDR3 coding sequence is TGCGCCAGCAGCTCGTCGGCTGGAAACACCATATATTTT. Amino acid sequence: CASSSSAGNTIYF.

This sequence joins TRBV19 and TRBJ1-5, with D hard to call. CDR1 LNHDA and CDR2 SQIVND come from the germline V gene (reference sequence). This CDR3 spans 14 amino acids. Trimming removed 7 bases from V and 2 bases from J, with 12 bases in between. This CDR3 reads CASTPIRGNQPQHF. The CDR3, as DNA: TGTGCCAGTACCCCAATTCGGGGCAATCAGCCCCAGCATTTT.

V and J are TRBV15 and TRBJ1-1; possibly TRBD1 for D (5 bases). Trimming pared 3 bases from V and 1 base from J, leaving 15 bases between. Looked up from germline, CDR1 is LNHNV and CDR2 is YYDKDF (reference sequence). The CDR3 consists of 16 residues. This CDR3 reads CATSRGGDGGNTEAFF. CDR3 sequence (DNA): TGTGCCACCAGCAGGGGGGGGGACGGAGGGAACACTGAAGCTTTCTTT.

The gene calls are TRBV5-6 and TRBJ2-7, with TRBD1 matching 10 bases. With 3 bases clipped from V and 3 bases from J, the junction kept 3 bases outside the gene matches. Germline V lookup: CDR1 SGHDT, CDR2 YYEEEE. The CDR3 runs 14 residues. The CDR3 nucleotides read TGTGCCAGCAGCTGGGGACAGGGGTTCTACGAGCAGTACTTC. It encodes CASSWGQGFYEQYF.

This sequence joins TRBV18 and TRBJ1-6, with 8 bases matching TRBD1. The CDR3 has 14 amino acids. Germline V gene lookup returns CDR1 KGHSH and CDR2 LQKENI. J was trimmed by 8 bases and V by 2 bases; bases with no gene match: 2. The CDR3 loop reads CASSPTTGDSPLHF. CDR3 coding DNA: TGTGCCAGCTCACCAACGACAGGGGATTCACCCCTCCACTTT.

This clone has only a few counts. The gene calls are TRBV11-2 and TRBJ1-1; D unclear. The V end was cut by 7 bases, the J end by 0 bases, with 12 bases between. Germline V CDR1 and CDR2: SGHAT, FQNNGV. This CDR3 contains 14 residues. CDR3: CASTNSGLNTEAFF. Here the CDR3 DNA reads TGTGCCAGCACCAACTCCGGGTTGAACACTGAAGCTTTCTTT.

CDR3 coding DNA: TGTGCCAGCAGCCGGGACAGGGTATCGCGAAAACTGTTTTTT. It encodes CASSRDRVSRKLFF. This chain joins TRBV6-1 and TRBJ1-4; 9 bases are a match to TRBD1. Germline trimming cut 6 bases from V and 10 bases from J; bases unmatched to any gene: 9. The CDR3 has 14 amino acids. Per germline, CDR1 MNHNS and CDR2 SASEGT.

CDR3 in amino acids: CASSEYRVVPEKLFF. The CDR3 DNA reads TGTGCCAGCAGTGAATACAGGGTGGTTCCTGAAAAACTGTTTTTT. The chain employs TRBV6-1 and TRBJ1-4, with D possibly matching TRBD1 (6 bases). The CDR3 is made up of 15 amino acids. Per the germline V gene, CDR1 is MNHNS and CDR2 is SASEGT. V dropped 2 bases and J dropped 7 bases, with 14 bases sitting between them.

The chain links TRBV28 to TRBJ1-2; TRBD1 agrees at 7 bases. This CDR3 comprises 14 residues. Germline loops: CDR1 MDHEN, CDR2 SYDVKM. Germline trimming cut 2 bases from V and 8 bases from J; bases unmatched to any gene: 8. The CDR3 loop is CASSLEDRRRGYTF. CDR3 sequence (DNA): TGTGCCAGCAGTTTAGAGGACAGGCGGCGGGGCTACACCTTC.

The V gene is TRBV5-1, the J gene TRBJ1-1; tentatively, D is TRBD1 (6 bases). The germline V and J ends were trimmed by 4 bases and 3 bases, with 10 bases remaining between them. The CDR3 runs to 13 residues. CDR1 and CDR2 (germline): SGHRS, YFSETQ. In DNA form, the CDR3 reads TGCGCCAGCAGCCGACAGGTGGACACTGAAGCTTTCTTT. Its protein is CASSRQVDTEAFF.